Sequencing of this TCR beta chain was carried out in a study of shared clonotypes between healthy human individuals. Study results and limitations: Naive subsets generally had larger estimated richness than memory subsets.

The protocol was immunoSEQ multiplex PCR, while the TCRdb copy is restricted to in-frame clones and leaves out a portion. The sample lists about 360,000 clones, 70% to 75% seen once, with about 10% in the top ten. For this clone: The antigen is undetermined.

This sequence was found in a man between 25 and 39 years old in good health. Sequenced: memory CD4+ T cells sorted from blood. Documented subset: CD45RA-negative fraction.

The CDR3: CASSFFVGAEYEQYF. Here the CDR3 DNA reads TGCGCCAGCAGCTTTTTCGTCGGGGCGGAGTACGAGCAGTACTTC. The chain has TRBV5-1 and TRBJ2-7; D is possibly TRBD1 or TRBD2 (5 bases each). The CDR3 totals 15 residues. The V end was cut by 2 bases, the J end by 4 bases, with 16 bases between. Germline V gene lookup returns CDR1 SGHRS and CDR2 YFSETQ. Filled out from reference TRBV5-1 and TRBJ2-7, the complete variable domain reads KAGVTQTPRYLIKTRGQQVTLSCSPISGHRSVSWYQQTPGQGLQFLFEYFSETQRNKGNFPGRFSGRQFSNSRSEMNVSTLELGDSALYLCASSFFVGAEYEQYFGPGTRLTVT.